This T cell receptor (beta chain) was identified in a study of T-cell reconstitution after alpha-beta-depleted transplantation in children. Study-wide points: Some patients owed their high day-60 TCRbeta diversity to surviving recipient T cells and thymic progenitors. Fresh T-cell production supplied most of the T-cell counts and diversity seen one year after transplant. Expanded graft clones numbering several hundred reportedly gave rise to alpha-beta T cells about two months after transplant.

This clonotype was seen a handful of times. Its specificity is not known. Unique molecular identifiers tagged the TCRbeta library. TCRdb analysed the PCR reads with MiXCR anew, one entry per CDR3 protein. This table holds 440,000 or so distinct CDR3 sequences, roughly 44% found once. The source of this sequence is a girl aged 2 to 10 with aplastic anemia, due to receive a stem cell transplant. Source: PBMCs, taken before TCRalphabeta/CD19-depleted stem cell transplant.

The CDR3 region is CASSLTGVDIQYF. As DNA, the CDR3 is TGTGCCAGCAGCTTAACAGGGGTGGACATTCAGTACTTC. The chain links TRBV11-2 to TRBJ2-4; TRBD1 matches at 7 bases. The V gene's germline CDR1 is SGHAT and CDR2 FQNNGV. After removal of 2 bases from V and 8 bases from J, the junction contained 3 bases not matched to a gene. This CDR3 has 13 residues.